The present T cell receptor (beta chain) was sequenced within a study of blood T cell repertoires in COVID-19. What the recovered Cohort 3 donors had was two negative PCRs, clearance, or symptom resolution. Repertoires were generated with immunoSEQ multiplex PCR, while TCRdb's copy carries only in-frame clones and drops some. The repertoire holds under 500,000 clones, more than 80% seen once, with 1.1% in the top ten. The CDR3 runs 15 residues. V lost 5 bases, J lost 0 bases, and 14 bases lay in between. The germline gives CDR1 SGHAT, CDR2 FQNNGV. The gene calls are TRBV11-2 and TRBJ2-7; TRBD2 might be the D (7 bases). The clonotype was recovered from a man aged 30 to 39 who had recovered from COVID-19. The specimen sequenced was PBMCs or T cells enriched from blood (not recorded which). This CDR3 reads CASSPRGGVSYEQYF. The CDR3 nucleotides read TGTGCCAGCAGCCCAAGGGGGGGCGTCTCCTACGAGCAGTACTTC.